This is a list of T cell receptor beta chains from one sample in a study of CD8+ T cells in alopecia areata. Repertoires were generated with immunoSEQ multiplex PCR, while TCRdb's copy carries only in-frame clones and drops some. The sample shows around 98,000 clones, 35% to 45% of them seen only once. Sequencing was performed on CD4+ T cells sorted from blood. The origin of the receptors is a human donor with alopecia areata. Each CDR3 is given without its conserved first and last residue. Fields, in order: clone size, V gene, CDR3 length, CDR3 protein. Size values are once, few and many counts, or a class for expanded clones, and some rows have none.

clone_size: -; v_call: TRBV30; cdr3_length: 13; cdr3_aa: AWSVMQGNNSPLH
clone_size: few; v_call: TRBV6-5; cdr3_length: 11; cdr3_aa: ASSYGREETQY
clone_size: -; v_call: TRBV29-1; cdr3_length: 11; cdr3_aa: SVDGDREYEQY
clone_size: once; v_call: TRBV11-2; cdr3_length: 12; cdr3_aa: ASSSPGETDTQY
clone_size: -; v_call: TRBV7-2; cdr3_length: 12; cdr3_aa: ASSPRQGPYEQY
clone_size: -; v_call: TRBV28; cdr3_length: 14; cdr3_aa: ASSSGTSGRAAEQY
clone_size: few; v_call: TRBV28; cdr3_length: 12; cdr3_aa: ASSLGAGTGEQY
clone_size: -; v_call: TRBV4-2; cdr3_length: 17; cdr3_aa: ASSQERGPGRWRNTEAF
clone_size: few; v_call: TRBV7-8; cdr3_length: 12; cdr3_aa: ASSHYNGGDEQY
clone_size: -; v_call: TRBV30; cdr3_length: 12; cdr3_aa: AWSERVSSGELF
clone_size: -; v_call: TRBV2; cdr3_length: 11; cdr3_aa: ASSVQLNTEAF
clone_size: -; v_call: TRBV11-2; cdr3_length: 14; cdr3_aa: ASSSGTSGRLYEQY
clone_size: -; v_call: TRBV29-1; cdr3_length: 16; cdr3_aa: SVEGTSGSLSSYNEQF
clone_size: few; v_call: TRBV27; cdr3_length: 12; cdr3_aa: ASRRDRDSHEQY
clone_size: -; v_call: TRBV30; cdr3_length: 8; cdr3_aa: AWSVRSIF
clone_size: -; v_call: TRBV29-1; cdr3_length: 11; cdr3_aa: SVGVLFGDIQY
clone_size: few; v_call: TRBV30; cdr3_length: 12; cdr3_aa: AWSRMLGQNGYT
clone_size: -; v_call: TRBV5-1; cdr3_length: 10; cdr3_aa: ASSPSLHEQF
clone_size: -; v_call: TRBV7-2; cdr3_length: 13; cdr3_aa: ASSQWRTGANVLT
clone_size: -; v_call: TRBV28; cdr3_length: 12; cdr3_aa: ASSSPGGNQPQH
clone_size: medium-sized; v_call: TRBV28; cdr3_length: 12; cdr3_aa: ASILAGRTYEQY
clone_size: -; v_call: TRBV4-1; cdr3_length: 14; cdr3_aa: ASSHPGQGSYNEQF
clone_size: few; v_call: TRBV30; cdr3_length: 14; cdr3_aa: ASDRDSYSGANVLT
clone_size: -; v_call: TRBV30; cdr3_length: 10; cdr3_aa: AHNKGGETQY
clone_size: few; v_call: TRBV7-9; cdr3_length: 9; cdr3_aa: ASPESSPLH
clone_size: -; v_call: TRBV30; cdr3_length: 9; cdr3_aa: AWRGQGEAF
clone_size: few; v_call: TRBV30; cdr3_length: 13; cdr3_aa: AWTPRTGESTEAF
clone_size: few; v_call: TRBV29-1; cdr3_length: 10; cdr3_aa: SVVVTSGEQY
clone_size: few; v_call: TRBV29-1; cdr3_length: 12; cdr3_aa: SVTPTGAGGTQY
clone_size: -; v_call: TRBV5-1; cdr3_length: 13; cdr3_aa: ASSLDRSPYNEQF
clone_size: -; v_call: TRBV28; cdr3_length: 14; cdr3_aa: ASSRDSALAKNIQY
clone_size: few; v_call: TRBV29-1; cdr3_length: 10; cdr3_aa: SVGLGQETQY